This T cell receptor beta chain was documented in a study of cytomegalovirus exposure and HLA in healthy donors. This clone has a single count. Its target is unknown. The PCR employed 60 Vbeta primers together with 13 Jbeta primers. Only in-frame clones appear in the TCRdb table, and some are missing; sequencing was by immunoSEQ multiplex PCR. The table records 100,000 to 140,000 clones, approximately 80% of them present only once. The CDR3 loop spans 14 amino acids. CDR1 SNHLY and CDR2 FYNNEI come from the germline V gene. Trimming took off 5 bases at V and 6 bases at J, with 16 bases between the two ends. Whole-study findings and limits: In a later analysis, V- and J-gene trimming of beta chains associated with a DCLRE1C missense variant, replicated independently.

The chain couples TRBV2 to TRBJ1-1; D gene uncertain. The receptor was isolated from a male donor in good health and CMV-seronegative. Sequencing used PBMCs. The CDR3 coding sequence is TGTGCCAGCAGTAGGGTCGTGGGGAGAGCTGAAGCTTTCTTT. Translated: CASSRVVGRAEAFF.